Here is one T cell receptor (beta chain) with its context. Its antigen is as yet unknown. V lost 1 base, J lost 5 bases, and 12 bases lay in between. CDR1 is SGHVS and CDR2 is FQNEAQ in the germline V gene. CDR3 size: 16 residues. The PCR contained 60 Vbeta and 13 Jbeta primers. Clones were sequenced by immunoSEQ multiplex PCR, and TCRdb holds only the in-frame ones, with some missing. There are over 100,000 clones in the sample; roughly 78% occur only once, and under 6% lies in the top ten. The source of the sample is a study of cytomegalovirus exposure and HLA in healthy donors. General study findings and limits: Specificity for CMV antigens was confirmed in vitro for a few of the CMV-associated chains.

The source of this sequence is a man aged 25-45 years in good health and CMV-seronegative. The chain recombines TRBV7-8 with TRBJ1-6; D is possibly TRBD1 (5 bases). The sequencing input was PBMCs. This chain's CDR3 is CASSLDGDRNNSPLHF. CDR3 DNA sequence: TGTGCCAGCAGCTTAGATGGCGACAGAAATAATTCACCCCTCCACTTT.